This T cell receptor beta chain comes out of a study of blood T cell repertoires in COVID-19. Across the study: Samples representing acute and convalescent COVID-19 were sourced from the United States, Italy and Spain.

Methods used by the authors: Amplified reference gene primers provided the basis for estimating nucleated cell counts. Sequencing used immunoSEQ multiplex PCR; TCRdb keeps in-frame clones, though not all of them. V and J calls plus clone size are reproduced from that table; the DNA served to infer D and trimming. The sample includes a few hundred thousand clones, 87% of them seen just once. Germline CDR1 is SNHLY and CDR2 is FYNNEI. The CDR3 is 13 amino acids. With V trimmed by 4 bases and J by 5 bases, 4 bases remained unmatched. The source is a woman aged 25 to 39 who had recovered from COVID-19. The rearrangement links TRBV2 to TRBJ2-5; 7 bases are a match to TRBD1. Sample: PBMCs or T cells enriched from blood (not recorded which). The CDR3 DNA follows: TGTGCCAGCAGTGTCAGGGGGATCGAGACCCAGTACTTC. Translating gives CASSVRGIETQYF.